The subject of this entry is one TCR beta chain. Antigen: not known. Clones were sequenced by immunoSEQ multiplex PCR, and TCRdb holds only the in-frame ones, with some missing. In the table there are 130,000 to 150,000 clones, around 93% of which are singletons. The sample belongs to a study of T cell responses to AZD1222 COVID-19 vaccine. Findings and limits, study-wide: The sample set comprised mostly white British donors with more females, and clonal diversity was possibly underestimated. Only six or seven AZD1222 recipients were seropositive at baseline. Nearly half of spike-specific TCRs reportedly target variant regions that are unmutated in the B.1.351 and B.1.1.7 variants.

The CDR3 extends over 14 amino acids. Per germline, CDR1 ENHRY and CDR2 SYGVKD. Trimming left V 5 bases short and J 5 bases short, with 15 bases between. This chain connects TRBV10-3 to TRBJ1-1; D perhaps matches TRBD1 (5 bases). Sequencing used peripheral blood, obtained on day 0 of AZD1222 vaccination. The clonotype was recovered from an adult in good health. This CDR3 is CAISSQEGETEAFF. DNA for the CDR3: TGTGCCATCAGTTCCCAGGAAGGGGAAACTGAAGCTTTCTTT.